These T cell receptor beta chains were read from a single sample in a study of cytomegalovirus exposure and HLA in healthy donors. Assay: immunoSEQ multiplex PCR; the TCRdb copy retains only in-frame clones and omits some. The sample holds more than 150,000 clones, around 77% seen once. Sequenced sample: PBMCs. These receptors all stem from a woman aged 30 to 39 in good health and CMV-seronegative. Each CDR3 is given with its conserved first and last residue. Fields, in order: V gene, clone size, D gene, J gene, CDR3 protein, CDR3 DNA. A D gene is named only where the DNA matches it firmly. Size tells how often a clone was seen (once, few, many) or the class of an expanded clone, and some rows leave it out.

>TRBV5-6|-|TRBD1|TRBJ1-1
CASSQGQGVNTEAFF
TGTGCCAGCAGCCAGGGACAGGGGGTGAACACTGAAGCTTTCTTT
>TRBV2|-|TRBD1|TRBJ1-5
CASQTGGARNQPQHF
TGTGCCAGCCAAACAGGGGGCGCGCGCAATCAGCCCCAGCATTTT
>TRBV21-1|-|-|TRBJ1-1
CASSKVETIHRGGNTEAFF
TGTGCCAGCAGCAAAGTCGAAACAATCCACAGGGGAGGGAACACTGAAGCTTTCTTT
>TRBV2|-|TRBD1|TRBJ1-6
CASETAGTGAYNSPLHF
TGTGCCAGCGAGACCGCCGGGACAGGGGCCTATAATTCACCCCTCCACTTT
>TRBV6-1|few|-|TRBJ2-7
CASSERGSSEQYF
TGTGCCAGCAGTGAAAGGGGCAGTTCCGAGCAGTACTTC
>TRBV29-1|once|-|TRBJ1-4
CSVEDGTGGEKLFF
TGCAGCGTTGAAGATGGAACCGGGGGTGAAAAACTGTTTTTT
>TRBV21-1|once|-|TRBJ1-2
CASSNTETGRIDGYTF
TGTGCCAGCAGCAATACAGAGACGGGGAGGATCGATGGCTACACCTTC
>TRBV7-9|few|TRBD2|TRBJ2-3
CASSARGPSGGVTDTQYF
TGTGCCAGCAGCGCCAGGGGACCTAGCGGGGGGGTTACAGATACGCAGTATTTT
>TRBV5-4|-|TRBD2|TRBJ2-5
CASSSRLAGQETQYF
TGTGCCAGCAGTTCAAGACTAGCGGGCCAAGAGACCCAGTACTTC
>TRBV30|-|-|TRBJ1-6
CAWTPRQAYNSPLHF
TGTGCCTGGACCCCGAGACAGGCGTATAATTCACCCCTCCACTTT
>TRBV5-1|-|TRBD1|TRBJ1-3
CASSYGGTVSGNTIYF
TGCGCCAGCAGTTATGGGGGGACAGTCTCTGGAAACACCATATATTTT
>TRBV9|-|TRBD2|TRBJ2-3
CASSVLADLTDTQYF
TGTGCCAGCAGCGTCCTAGCGGATCTCACAGATACGCAGTATTTT
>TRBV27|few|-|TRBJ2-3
CASSPYPTVGTDTQYF
TGTGCCAGCAGTCCCTACCCGACAGTAGGCACAGATACGCAGTATTTT
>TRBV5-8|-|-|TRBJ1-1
CASSLGGRTFF
TGTGCCAGCAGCTTGGGGGGGAGGACTTTCTTT
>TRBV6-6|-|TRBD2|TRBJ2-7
CATLNSGGQFYEQYF
TGTGCCACACTAAATAGCGGGGGGCAATTTTACGAGCAGTACTTC
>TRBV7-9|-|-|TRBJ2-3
CASSLGGARVTDTQYF
TGTGCCAGCAGCTTGGGTGGGGCAAGGGTCACAGATACGCAGTATTTT
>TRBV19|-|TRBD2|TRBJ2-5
CASSILAGEGVAQYF
TGTGCCAGTAGTATCCTAGCGGGGGAGGGGGTGGCCCAGTACTTC
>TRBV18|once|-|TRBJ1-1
CASSEQQLNTEAFF
TGTGCCAGCTCAGAACAGCAACTGAACACTGAAGCTTTCTTT
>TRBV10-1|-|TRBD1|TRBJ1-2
CASSNGQGYGYTF
TGCGCCAGCAGTAATGGACAGGGCTATGGCTACACCTTC
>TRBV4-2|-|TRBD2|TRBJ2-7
CASSWTSYGEQYF
TGTGCCAGCAGCTGGACTAGTTATGGCGAGCAGTACTTC
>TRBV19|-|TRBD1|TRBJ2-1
CASSPGGAYNEQFF
TGTGCCAGTAGTCCAGGGGGCGCGTACAATGAGCAGTTCTTC
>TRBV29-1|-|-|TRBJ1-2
CSVGSTVEGYTF
TGCAGCGTTGGCTCAACCGTAGAAGGCTACACCTTC
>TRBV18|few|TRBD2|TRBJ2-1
CASSPVGLAGGGEQFF
TGTGCCAGCTCACCAGTTGGTCTAGCGGGGGGAGGTGAGCAGTTCTTC
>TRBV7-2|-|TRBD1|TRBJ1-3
CASSLAGAGGGNTIYF
TGTGCCAGCAGCTTAGCGGGAGCAGGGGGAGGAAACACCATATATTTT
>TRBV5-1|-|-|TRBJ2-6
CASSLELGGSGANVLTF
TGCGCCAGCAGCTTGGAGCTGGGGGGCTCTGGGGCCAACGTCCTGACTTTC
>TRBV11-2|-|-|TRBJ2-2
CASSLVPRAPGELFF
TGTGCCAGCAGCTTAGTCCCCAGGGCCCCGGGGGAGCTGTTTTTT
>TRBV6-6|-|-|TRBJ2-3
CASSYPTLRNTDTQYF
TGTGCCAGCAGTTACCCGACTCTCCGGAACACAGATACGCAGTATTTT
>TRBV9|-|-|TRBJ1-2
CASSVEGYRNYGYTF
TGTGCCAGCAGCGTCGAGGGATACCGTAACTATGGCTACACCTTC
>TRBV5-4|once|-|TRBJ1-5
CASSPGQGSNQPQHF
TGTGCCAGCAGCCCGGGGCAGGGGAGCAATCAGCCCCAGCATTTT
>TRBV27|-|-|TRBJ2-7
CASSVSRDLFYEQYF
TGTGCCAGCAGCGTCTCGAGGGACTTGTTCTACGAGCAGTACTTC
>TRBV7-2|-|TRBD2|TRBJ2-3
CASSLDGGGSSDTQYF
TGTGCCAGCAGCTTAGACGGCGGGGGGTCGTCAGATACGCAGTATTTT
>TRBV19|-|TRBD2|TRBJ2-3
CASSIVHGRDYFTDTQYF
TGTGCCAGTAGTATAGTACATGGGCGGGACTACTTCACAGATACGCAGTATTTT
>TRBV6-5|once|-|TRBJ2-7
CASSELRGYEQYF
TGTGCCAGCAGTGAACTCCGGGGCTACGAGCAGTACTTC
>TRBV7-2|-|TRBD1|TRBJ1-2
CASSPQTGGNYGYTF
TGTGCCAGCAGCCCCCAGACAGGGGGCAACTATGGCTACACCTTC
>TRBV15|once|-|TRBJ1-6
CATSRDRAASPLHF
TGTGCCACCAGCAGAGACAGGGCGGCCTCACCCCTCCACTTT
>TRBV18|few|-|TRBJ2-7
CASSFRGYEQYF
TGTGCCAGCTCATTCCGGGGCTACGAGCAGTACTTC
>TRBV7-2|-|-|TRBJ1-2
CASSSAGGAAYGYTF
TGTGCCAGCAGCTCTGCCGGCGGGGCAGCCTATGGCTACACCTTC
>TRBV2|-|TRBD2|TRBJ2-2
CPLAGGAGELFF
TGTCCCCTAGCGGGGGGCGCCGGGGAGCTGTTTTTT
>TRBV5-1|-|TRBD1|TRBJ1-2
CASSARPGQGRKFSLNYGYTF
TGCGCCAGCAGCGCGAGGCCGGGACAGGGGCGTAAATTCTCTCTGAACTATGGCTACACCTTC
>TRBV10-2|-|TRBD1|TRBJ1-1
CASHRGQNTEAFF
TGCGCCAGTCACAGGGGCCAGAACACTGAAGCTTTCTTT
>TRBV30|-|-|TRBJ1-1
CAWSGRKNTEAFF
TGTGCCTGGAGTGGGCGGAAGAACACTGAAGCTTTCTTT
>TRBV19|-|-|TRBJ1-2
CASSHQGRSDYGYTF
TGTGCCAGTAGTCACCAGGGGCGGTCTGACTATGGCTACACCTTC
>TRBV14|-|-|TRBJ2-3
CASSQGGIGTDTQYF
TGTGCCAGCAGCCAAGGAGGGATAGGCACAGATACGCAGTATTTT